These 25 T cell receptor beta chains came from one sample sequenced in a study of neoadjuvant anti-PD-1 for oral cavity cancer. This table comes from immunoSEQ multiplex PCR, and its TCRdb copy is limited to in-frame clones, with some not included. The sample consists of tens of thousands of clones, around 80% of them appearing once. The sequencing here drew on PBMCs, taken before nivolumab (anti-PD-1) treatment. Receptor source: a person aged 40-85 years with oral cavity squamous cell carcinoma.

The CDR3 DNA follows: TGTGCCAGCAGCCCGTGGACCGACTCCTACGAGCAGTACTTC. This codes for CASSPWTDSYEQYF. V usage is TRBV2 and J usage is TRBJ2-7; unclear D gene. Germline CDR1 reads SNHLY; CDR2 reads FYNNEI. Trimming pared 6 bases from V and 0 bases from J, leaving 12 bases between. There are 14 residues in the CDR3.

The CDR3 sequence: CASRPTGGLGETQYF. The DNA for the CDR3 is TGTGCCAGCAGGCCAACAGGGGGGTTGGGGGAGACCCAGTACTTC. J is TRBJ2-5 and V is TRBV6-1, with 8 bases lining up with TRBD1. This CDR3 has 15 amino acids. Losses at the gene ends were 6 bases for V and 5 bases for J; bases not matched to a gene: 11. CDR1 and CDR2 (germline): MNHNS, SASEGT.

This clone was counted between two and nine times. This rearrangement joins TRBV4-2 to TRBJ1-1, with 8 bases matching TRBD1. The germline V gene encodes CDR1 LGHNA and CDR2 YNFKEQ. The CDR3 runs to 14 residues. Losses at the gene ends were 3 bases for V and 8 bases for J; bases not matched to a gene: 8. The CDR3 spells CASSHRQGRAEAFF. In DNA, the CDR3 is TGTGCCAGCAGCCACCGACAGGGGCGGGCAGAAGCTTTCTTT.

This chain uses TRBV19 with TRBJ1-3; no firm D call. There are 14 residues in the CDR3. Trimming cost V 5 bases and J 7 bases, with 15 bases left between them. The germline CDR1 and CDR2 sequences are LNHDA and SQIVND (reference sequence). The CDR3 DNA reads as TGTGCCAGTAGTTCTAACATCGTCCGGAACACCATATATTTT. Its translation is CASSSNIVRNTIYF. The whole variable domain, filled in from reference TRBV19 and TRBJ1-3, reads DGGITQSPKYLFRKEGQNVTLSCEQNLNHDAMYWYRQDPGQGLRLIYYSQIVNDFQKGDIAEGYSVSREKKESFPLTVTSAQKNPTAFYLCASSSNIVRNTIYFGEGSWLTVV.

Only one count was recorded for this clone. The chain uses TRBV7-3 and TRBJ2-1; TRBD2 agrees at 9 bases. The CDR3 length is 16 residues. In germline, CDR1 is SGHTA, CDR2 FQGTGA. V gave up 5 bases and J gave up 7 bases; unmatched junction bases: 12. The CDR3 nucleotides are TGTGCCAGCAGCGCCACACGTCTAGCGGGACGGAATGAGCAGTTCTTC. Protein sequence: CASSATRLAGRNEQFF.

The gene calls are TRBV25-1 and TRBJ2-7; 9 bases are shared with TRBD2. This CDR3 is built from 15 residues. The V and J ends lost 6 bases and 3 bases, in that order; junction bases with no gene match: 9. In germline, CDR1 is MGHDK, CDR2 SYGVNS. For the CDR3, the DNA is TGTGCCAGCAGCTTTGGGGGTAGCGGGAGCTACGAGCAGTACTTC. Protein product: CASSFGGSGSYEQYF.

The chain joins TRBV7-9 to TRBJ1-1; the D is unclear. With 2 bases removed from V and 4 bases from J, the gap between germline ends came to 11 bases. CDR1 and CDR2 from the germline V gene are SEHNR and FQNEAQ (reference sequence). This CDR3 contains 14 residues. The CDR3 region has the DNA TGTGCCAGCAGCTTATTGGGCGCCGGCACTGAAGCTTTCTTT. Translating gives CASSLLGAGTEAFF.

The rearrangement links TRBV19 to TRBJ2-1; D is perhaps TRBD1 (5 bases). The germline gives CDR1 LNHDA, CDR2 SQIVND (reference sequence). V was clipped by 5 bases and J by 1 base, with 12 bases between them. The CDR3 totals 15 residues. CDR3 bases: TGTGCCAGTAGTTCATGGGCAGGGTCCTACAATGAGCAGTTCTTC. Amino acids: CASSSWAGSYNEQFF.

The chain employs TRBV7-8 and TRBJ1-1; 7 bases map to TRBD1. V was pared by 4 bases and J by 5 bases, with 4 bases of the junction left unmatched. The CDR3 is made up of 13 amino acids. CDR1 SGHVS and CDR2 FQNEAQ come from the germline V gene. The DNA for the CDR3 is TGTGCCAGCAGCTATACAGGGGAGACTGAAGCTTTCTTT. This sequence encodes CASSYTGETEAFF. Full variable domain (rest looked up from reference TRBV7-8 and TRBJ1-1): GAGVSQSPRYKVAKRGQDVALRCDPISGHVSLFWYQQALGQGPEFLTYFQNEAQLDKSGLPSDRFFAERPEGSVSTLKIQRTQQEDSAVYLCASSYTGETEAFFGQGTRLTVV.

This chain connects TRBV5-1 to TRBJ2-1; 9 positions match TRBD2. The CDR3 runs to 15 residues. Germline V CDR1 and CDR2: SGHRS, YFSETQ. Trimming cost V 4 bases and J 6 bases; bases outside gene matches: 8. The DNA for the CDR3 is TGCGCCAGCAGCGGCGGCGGGGGGGCTTTCAATGAGCAGTTCTTC. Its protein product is CASSGGGGAFNEQFF.

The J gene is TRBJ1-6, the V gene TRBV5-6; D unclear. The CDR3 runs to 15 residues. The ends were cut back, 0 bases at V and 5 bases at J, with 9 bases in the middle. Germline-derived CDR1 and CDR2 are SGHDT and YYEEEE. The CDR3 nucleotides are TGTGCCAGCAGCTTGGGAGACCGGAATAATTCACCCCTCCACTTT. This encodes CASSLGDRNNSPLHF.

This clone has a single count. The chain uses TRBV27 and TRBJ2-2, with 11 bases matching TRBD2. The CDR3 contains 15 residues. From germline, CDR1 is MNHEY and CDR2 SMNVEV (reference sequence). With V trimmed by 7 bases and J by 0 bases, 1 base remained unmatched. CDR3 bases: TGTGCCAGCACGGGACTAGCGGCGAACACCGGGGAGCTGTTTTTT. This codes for CASTGLAANTGELFF.

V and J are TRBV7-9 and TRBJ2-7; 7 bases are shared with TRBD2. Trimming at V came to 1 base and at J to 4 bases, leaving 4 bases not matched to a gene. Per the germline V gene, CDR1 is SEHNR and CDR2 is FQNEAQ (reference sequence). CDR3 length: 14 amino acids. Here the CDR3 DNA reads TGTGCCAGCAGCTTAGTTCGGGGGGTGTACGAGCAGTACTTC. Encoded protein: CASSLVRGVYEQYF. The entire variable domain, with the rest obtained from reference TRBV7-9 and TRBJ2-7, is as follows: DTGVSQNPRHKITKRGQNVTFRCDPISEHNRLYWYRQTLGQGPEFLTYFQNEAQLEKSRLLSDRFSAERPKGSFSTLEIQRTEQGDSAMYLCASSLVRGVYEQYFGPGTRLTVT.

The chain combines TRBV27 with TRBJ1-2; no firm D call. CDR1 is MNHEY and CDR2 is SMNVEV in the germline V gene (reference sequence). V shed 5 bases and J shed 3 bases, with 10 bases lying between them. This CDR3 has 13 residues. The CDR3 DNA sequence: TGTGCCAGCAGTCTGGCGCGTGACTATGGCTACACCTTC. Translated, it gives CASSLARDYGYTF.

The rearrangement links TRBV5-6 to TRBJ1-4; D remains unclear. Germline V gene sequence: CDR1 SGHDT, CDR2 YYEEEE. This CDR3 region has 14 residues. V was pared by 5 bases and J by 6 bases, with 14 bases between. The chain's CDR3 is CASRTWSLDEKLFF. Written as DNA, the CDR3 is TGTGCCAGCAGGACCTGGTCCCTGGATGAAAAACTGTTTTTT.

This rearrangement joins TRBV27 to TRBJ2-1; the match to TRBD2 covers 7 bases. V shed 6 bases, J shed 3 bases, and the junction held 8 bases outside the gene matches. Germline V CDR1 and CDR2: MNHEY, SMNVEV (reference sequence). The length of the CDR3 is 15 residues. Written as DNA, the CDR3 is TGTGCCAGCAGCTTAGCGGGCGCCCTCTACAATGAGCAGTTCTTC. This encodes CASSLAGALYNEQFF.

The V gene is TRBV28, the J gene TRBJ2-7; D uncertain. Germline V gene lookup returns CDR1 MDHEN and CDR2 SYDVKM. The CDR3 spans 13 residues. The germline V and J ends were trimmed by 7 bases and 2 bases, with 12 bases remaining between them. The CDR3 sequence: CASINSFTYEQYF. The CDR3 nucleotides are TGTGCCAGCATCAACAGTTTTACCTACGAGCAGTACTTC.

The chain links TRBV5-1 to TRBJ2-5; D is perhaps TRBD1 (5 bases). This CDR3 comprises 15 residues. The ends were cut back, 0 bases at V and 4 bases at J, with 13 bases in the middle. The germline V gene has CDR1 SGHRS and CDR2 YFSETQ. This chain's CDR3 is CASSLGDRGRETQYF. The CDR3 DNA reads TGCGCCAGCAGCTTGGGCGACAGAGGCCGAGAGACCCAGTACTTC.

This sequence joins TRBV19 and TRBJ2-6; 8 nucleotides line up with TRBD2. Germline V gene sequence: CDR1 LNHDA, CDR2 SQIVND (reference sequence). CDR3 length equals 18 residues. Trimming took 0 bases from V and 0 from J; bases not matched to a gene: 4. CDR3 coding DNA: TGTGCCAGTAGTATAGATCCAAGCGGGAGCTCTGGGGCCAACGTCCTGACTTTC. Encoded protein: CASSIDPSGSSGANVLTF.

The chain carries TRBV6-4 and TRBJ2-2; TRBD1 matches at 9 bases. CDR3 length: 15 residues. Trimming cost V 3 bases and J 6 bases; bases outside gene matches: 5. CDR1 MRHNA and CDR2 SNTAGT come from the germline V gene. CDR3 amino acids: CASSEGGQGPGELFF. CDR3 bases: TGTGCCAGCAGTGAAGGGGGACAGGGACCCGGGGAGCTGTTTTTT.

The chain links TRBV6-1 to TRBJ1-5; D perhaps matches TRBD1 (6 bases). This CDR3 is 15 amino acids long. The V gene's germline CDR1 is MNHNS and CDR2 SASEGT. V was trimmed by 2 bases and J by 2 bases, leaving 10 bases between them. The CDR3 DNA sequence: TGTGCCAGCAGTGAATTAGGGGGGGGCAATCAGCCCCAGCATTTT. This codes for CASSELGGGNQPQHF.

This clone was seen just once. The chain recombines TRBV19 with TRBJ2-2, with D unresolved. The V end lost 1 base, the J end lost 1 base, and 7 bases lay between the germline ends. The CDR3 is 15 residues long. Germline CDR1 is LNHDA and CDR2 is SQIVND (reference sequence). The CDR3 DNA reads TGTGCCAGTAGTATAGGTTTGGGGAACACCGGGGAGCTGTTTTTT. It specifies CASSIGLGNTGELFF.

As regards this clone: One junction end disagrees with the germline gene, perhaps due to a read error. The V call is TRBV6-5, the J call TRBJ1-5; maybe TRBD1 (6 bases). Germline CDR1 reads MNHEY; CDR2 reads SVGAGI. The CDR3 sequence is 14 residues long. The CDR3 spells CASSNSQGGQPQHF. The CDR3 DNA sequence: TGTGCCAGCAGTAACTCACAGGGCGGTCAGCCCCAGCATTTT.

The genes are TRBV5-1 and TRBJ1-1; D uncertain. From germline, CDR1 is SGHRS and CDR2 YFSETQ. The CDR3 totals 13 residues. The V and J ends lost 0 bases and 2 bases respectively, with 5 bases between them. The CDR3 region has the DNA TGCGCCAGCAGCTTGGCAGGAAACACTGAAGCTTTCTTT. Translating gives CASSLAGNTEAFF.

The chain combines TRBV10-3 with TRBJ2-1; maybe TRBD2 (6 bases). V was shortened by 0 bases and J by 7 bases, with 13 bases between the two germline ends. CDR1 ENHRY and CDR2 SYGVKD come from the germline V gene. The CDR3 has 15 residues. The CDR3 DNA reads TGTGCCATCAGTGAGTCGACTATCGGGGGTAATGAGCAGTTCTTC. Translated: CAISESTIGGNEQFF.